This T cell receptor beta chain was recorded in a study of blood T cell repertoires in COVID-19. About the research overall: Both acute and convalescent COVID-19 samples were obtained from the United States, Italy and Spain. PBMCs, B-cell-depleted T cells, or T cells provided the cDNA or gDNA that made up the material.

Residents of about 25 US areas, aged about 18 to 89 years, made up the participants. Before being deemed recovered, Cohort 3 donors had two negative PCRs, clearance, or symptom resolution. Trimming stripped 6 bases from V and 1 base from J, with 7 bases between. The germline gives CDR1 MNHEY, CDR2 SVGAGI. The CDR3 runs 12 residues. The assay was immunoSEQ multiplex PCR, and TCRdb's table has in-frame clones only and misses some. The sample includes some 380,000 clones, more than 70% of them seen just once. Sequencing input: PBMCs or T cells enriched from blood (not recorded which). The chain recombines TRBV6-5 with TRBJ2-7, with unresolved D. The receptor comes from a man aged 25-45 years who had recovered from COVID-19. Written as DNA, the CDR3 is TGTGCCAGCAGGGCCAGTTCCTACGAGCAGTACTTC. Protein sequence: CASRASSYEQYF.